The rows below give T cell receptor beta chains drawn from one sample of a study of technical replicates of blood from a few donors. Sequencing used immunoSEQ multiplex PCR; TCRdb keeps in-frame clones, though not all of them. The sample lists under 15,000 clones; 93% were seen once. The material sequenced was PBMCs. Receptors were obtained from a human donor in good health. CDR3s include the opening cysteine and the closing phenylalanine or tryptophan. Fields, in order: CDR3 DNA, CDR3 protein, V gene, clone size, D gene, J gene. D genes are given only for firm matches. A row's size may be missing; if present it is once, few, many or a size class.

TGTGCCAGCAGTGAACAGGGGGCTGAGTATGGCTACACCTTC	CASSEQGAEYGYTF	TRBV2	-	TRBD1	TRBJ1-2
TGCGCCAGCAGCTTGGGCGGGGGCGCTGGCTATGGCTACACCTTC	CASSLGGGAGYGYTF	TRBV5-1	-	-	TRBJ1-2
TGTGCCAGCACCCCAGATTACAGGGGGCAGTACTTC	CASTPDYRGQYF	TRBV6-1	-	TRBD1	TRBJ2-7
TGTGCCAGCAGTTCAATATCAGGGGGCTGGGGCACAGATACGCAGTATTTT	CASSSISGGWGTDTQYF	TRBV28	once	TRBD1	TRBJ2-3
TGTGCCAGCAGCTTAGCGAGGACCGGACTAGCCGATGAGCAGTTCTTC	CASSLARTGLADEQFF	TRBV7-9	-	TRBD2	TRBJ2-1
TGTGCCAGCAGCGGAGTTCTGATCGAAGAGACCCAGTACTTC	CASSGVLIEETQYF	TRBV11-2	-	-	TRBJ2-5
TGTGCCAGCAAGCTAGGGCGGGATTCCGACTACACCTTC	CASKLGRDSDYTF	TRBV2	-	-	TRBJ1-2
TGTGCCAGCAGCTTAGGGACAGGTTACGTCTACGAGCAGTACTTC	CASSLGTGYVYEQYF	TRBV11-2	-	TRBD1	TRBJ2-7
TGCGCCAGCAGCTTGATGGGGGCGGAAAATGAAAAACTGTTTTTT	CASSLMGAENEKLFF	TRBV5-1	-	-	TRBJ1-4
TGCGCCAGCCGCGAGGGCAACACTGAAGCTTTCTTT	CASREGNTEAFF	TRBV5-1	-	-	TRBJ1-1
TGTGCCAGCAGTTCGCTGGGGCTAGCGGACTATGGCTACACCTTC	CASSSLGLADYGYTF	TRBV27	few	-	TRBJ1-2
TGTGCCAGCAGTGGGCCCAGGGGTTCCTACGAGCAGTACTTC	CASSGPRGSYEQYF	TRBV27	-	-	TRBJ2-7
TGTGCCGGTCTTGGTGAGGGAAACGAGCAGTACTTC	CAGLGEGNEQYF	TRBV2	-	-	TRBJ2-7
TGTGCCAGCAAAACGGGAGACTACAATGAGCAGTTCTTC	CASKTGDYNEQFF	TRBV6-5	few	-	TRBJ2-1
TGTGCCTGGAGTGGTGAGGCCTGGGGCAATCAGCCCCAGCATTTT	CAWSGEAWGNQPQHF	TRBV30	-	-	TRBJ1-5
TGTGCCAGAAGCTTCACTAGCGGCCTCCTCTACAATGAGCAGTTCTTC	CARSFTSGLLYNEQFF	TRBV5-3	-	TRBD2	TRBJ2-1
TGTGCCATCAGCGCGGACAGTAACACTGAAGCTTTCTTT	CAISADSNTEAFF	TRBV10-3	-	-	TRBJ1-1
TGTGCCAGCAGCCAAGCTAGGAGAAATGAGCAGTTCTTC	CASSQARRNEQFF	TRBV4-2	once	-	TRBJ2-1
TGTGCCAGCAGCTACGGGTCTACTCAAGAGACCCAGTACTTC	CASSYGSTQETQYF	TRBV5-4	-	-	TRBJ2-5
TGTGCCAGTAGTATAGACCTAGCGGGAGGGACCGACGAGCAGTACTTC	CASSIDLAGGTDEQYF	TRBV19	-	TRBD2	TRBJ2-7
TGTGCCAGCAGCTTGGCCGGGTCAGGGGTTTTGGAGACCCAGTACTTC	CASSLAGSGVLETQYF	TRBV7-3	-	-	TRBJ2-5
TGCAGCGTTGGACAGGGTAAGAGTGAGCAGTTCTTC	CSVGQGKSEQFF	TRBV29-1	-	TRBD1	TRBJ2-1
TGTGCCAGCAGTGAACCGGGACTAGCGCCCTACAATGAGCAGTTCTTC	CASSEPGLAPYNEQFF	TRBV6-1	once	TRBD2	TRBJ2-1
TGCGCCAGCAGCCAATGGGGCCTACTCGGTCAGGAGACCCAGTACTTC	CASSQWGLLGQETQYF	TRBV4-1	-	-	TRBJ2-5
TGTGCCATCACTCGGGACAGGGGGAACACTGAAGCTTTCTTT	CAITRDRGNTEAFF	TRBV10-3	-	TRBD1	TRBJ1-1
TGCGCCAGCAGGTCCCTAGCGGGGAGGGGAGATACGCAGTATTTT	CASRSLAGRGDTQYF	TRBV10-1	-	TRBD2	TRBJ2-3
TGTGCCTGGATGGCCTTTTTTCCCGGGACACTTAGTAACACTGAAGCTTTCTTT	CAWMAFFPGTLSNTEAFF	TRBV30	-	-	TRBJ1-1